Listed below are T cell receptor beta chains from one sample, sequenced in a study of CD4 T cells in relation to SARS-CoV-2 and coronaviruses. The data were produced by immunoSEQ multiplex PCR, yet TCRdb's version contains in-frame clones alone and is incomplete. This sample carries about 40,000 clones, less than 85% of them seen once, and the ten largest clones take approximately 5%. Their antigen targets remain unknown. The sequenced sample consisted of naive CD4+ T cells from PBMCs, cultured in vitro. These receptors originate from an adult with COVID-19. The CDR3 runs from the conserved cysteine through the conserved F or W. D genes are given only for firm matches. Some rows have no size entry. The others give once, few or many, or a class for an expanded clone.

J: TRBJ2-7
D: TRBD2
V: TRBV5-4
size: NA
CDR3: CASSEGLAEHYEQYF
DNA: TGTGCCAGCAGCGAGGGACTAGCGGAGCATTACGAGCAGTACTTC

J: TRBJ1-6
D: NA
V: TRBV10-3
size: once
CDR3: CASGTGNNSPLHF
DNA: TGTGCCAGCGGGACGGGAAATAATTCACCCCTCCACTTT

J: TRBJ2-1
D: TRBD2
V: TRBV29-1
size: NA
CDR3: CSVEDGPKTSGSGFF
DNA: TGCAGCGTCGAGGATGGACCAAAGACTAGCGGGAGTGGGTTCTTC

J: TRBJ2-1
D: NA
V: TRBV3-1/TRBV3-2
size: NA
CDR3: CASSQEGLAYNEQFF
DNA: TGTGCCAGCAGCCAAGAAGGGCTAGCGTACAATGAGCAGTTCTTC

J: TRBJ2-2
D: TRBD2
V: TRBV7-9
size: NA
CDR3: CASSKTLAGVGTGELFF
DNA: TGTGCCAGCAGCAAAACCCTAGCGGGAGTGGGAACCGGGGAGCTGTTTTTT

J: TRBJ1-6
D: TRBD1
V: TRBV28
size: NA
CDR3: CATRERGQGQNSPLHF
DNA: TGTGCCACCAGGGAACGGGGACAGGGGCAAAATTCACCCCTCCACTTT

J: TRBJ2-1
D: TRBD2
V: TRBV15
size: NA
CDR3: CATSRDLAGTGDEQFF
DNA: TGTGCCACCAGCAGAGATTTAGCGGGGACTGGCGATGAGCAGTTCTTC

J: TRBJ2-6
D: NA
V: TRBV11-3
size: NA
CDR3: CASSPRGANVLTF
DNA: TGTGCCAGCAGCCCCCGTGGGGCCAACGTCCTGACTTTC

J: TRBJ2-7
D: NA
V: TRBV5-6
size: NA
CDR3: CASSTPVGEVGEQYF
DNA: TGTGCCAGCAGCACCCCGGTGGGGGAGGTAGGCGAGCAGTACTTC

J: TRBJ2-5
D: NA
V: TRBV30
size: NA
CDR3: CAWSGFSGGQETQYF
DNA: TGTGCCTGGAGTGGGTTTTCTGGGGGCCAAGAGACCCAGTACTTC

J: TRBJ2-5
D: TRBD2
V: TRBV4-3
size: NA
CDR3: CASSQAGGGETQYF
DNA: TGCGCCAGCAGCCAAGCGGGAGGTGGAGAGACCCAGTACTTC

J: TRBJ1-2
D: NA
V: TRBV12-3/TRBV12-4
size: NA
CDR3: CASSLNNYGYTF
DNA: TGTGCCAGCAGTTTAAATAACTATGGCTACACCTTC

J: TRBJ2-5
D: TRBD2
V: TRBV6-5
size: NA
CDR3: CASQRGIETQYF
DNA: TGTGCCAGCCAGCGGGGGATAGAGACCCAGTACTTC

J: TRBJ2-7
D: NA
V: TRBV12-3/TRBV12-4
size: NA
CDR3: CASRDRSSYEQYF
DNA: TGTGCCAGCCGAGACCGGAGCTCCTACGAGCAGTACTTC

J: TRBJ2-5
D: NA
V: TRBV19
size: NA
CDR3: CASKGGETQYF
DNA: TGTGCCAGTAAGGGAGGAGAGACCCAGTACTTC

J: TRBJ2-1
D: NA
V: TRBV7-9
size: NA
CDR3: CASSLEGYEQFF
DNA: TGTGCCAGCAGCTTAGAGGGGTATGAGCAGTTCTTC

J: TRBJ2-5
D: TRBD2
V: TRBV27
size: NA
CDR3: CASRYRLAGVLETQYF
DNA: TGTGCCAGCCGCTATAGACTAGCGGGAGTTCTAGAGACCCAGTACTTC

J: TRBJ2-7
D: TRBD2
V: TRBV7-2
size: once
CDR3: CASRTSGSSYEQYF
DNA: TGTGCCAGCAGAACTAGCGGGAGTTCCTACGAGCAGTACTTC

J: TRBJ1-3
D: NA
V: TRBV6-5
size: NA
CDR3: CALGGGVVSGNTIYF
DNA: TGTGCTCTCGGGGGTGGGGTCGTCTCTGGAAACACCATATATTTT

J: TRBJ1-6
D: NA
V: TRBV11-2
size: NA
CDR3: CASSLARGNSPLHF
DNA: TGTGCCAGCAGCTTAGCGAGGGGAAATTCACCCCTCCACTTT

J: TRBJ2-1
D: NA
V: TRBV7-3
size: NA
CDR3: CASSLMPLGTNEQFF
DNA: TGTGCCAGCAGCTTAATGCCACTAGGGACCAATGAGCAGTTCTTC

J: TRBJ2-1
D: NA
V: TRBV7-3
size: few
CDR3: CASSPGYGEQFF
DNA: TGTGCCAGCAGCCCCGGGTATGGTGAGCAGTTCTTC

J: TRBJ2-5
D: NA
V: TRBV14
size: NA
CDR3: CASSQGARSETQYF
DNA: TGTGCCAGCAGCCAAGGGGCTAGGTCAGAGACCCAGTACTTC

J: TRBJ1-2
D: TRBD1
V: TRBV6-5
size: NA
CDR3: CASSYSIGQANYGYTF
DNA: TGTGCCAGCAGTTACTCGATCGGACAGGCTAACTATGGCTACACCTTC

J: TRBJ1-5
D: TRBD1
V: TRBV28
size: NA
CDR3: CASSYRGRGNQPQHF
DNA: TGTGCCAGCAGTTACAGGGGGCGAGGGAATCAGCCCCAGCATTTT

J: TRBJ2-1
D: NA
V: TRBV21-1
size: NA
CDR3: CASSNWGPLSSYNEQFF
DNA: TGTGCCAGCAGCAATTGGGGACCACTAAGCTCCTACAATGAGCAGTTCTTC

J: TRBJ2-7
D: TRBD1
V: TRBV9
size: NA
CDR3: CASSVGWGTGAYEQYF
DNA: TGTGCCAGCAGCGTAGGTTGGGGGACAGGGGCGTACGAGCAGTACTTC

J: TRBJ1-2
D: NA
V: TRBV12-3/TRBV12-4
size: NA
CDR3: CASSFGHGEGYTF
DNA: TGTGCCAGCAGTTTTGGGCACGGGGAGGGCTACACCTTC

J: TRBJ2-7
D: NA
V: TRBV10-1
size: NA
CDR3: CASSAGRLTYEQYF
DNA: TGCGCCAGCAGTGCTGGACGCCTAACCTACGAGCAGTACTTC

J: TRBJ1-2
D: NA
V: TRBV14
size: NA
CDR3: CASSLGGGTYGYTF
DNA: TGTGCCAGCAGCCTAGGAGGGGGGACCTATGGCTACACCTTC

J: TRBJ2-7
D: NA
V: TRBV5-1
size: NA
CDR3: CASSPGQGGLAAYEQYF
DNA: TGCGCCAGCAGCCCGGGACAGGGAGGACTAGCGGCCTACGAGCAGTACTTC

J: TRBJ2-7
D: NA
V: TRBV6-4
size: NA
CDR3: CASSDFSDPRIRQGISGSYEQYF
DNA: TGTGCCAGCAGTGACTTTTCTGACCCTCGAATAAGACAGGGGATTAGCGGGAGCTACGAGCAGTACTTC

J: TRBJ2-1
D: NA
V: TRBV19
size: NA
CDR3: CASSIVGDTAYNEQFF
DNA: TGTGCCAGTAGTATAGTTGGAGACACAGCCTACAATGAGCAGTTCTTC

J: TRBJ2-3
D: NA
V: TRBV30
size: NA
CDR3: CAWSVAQATDTQYF
DNA: TGTGCCTGGAGTGTCGCGCAGGCCACAGATACGCAGTATTTT

J: TRBJ2-5
D: NA
V: TRBV14
size: NA
CDR3: CASSQEEGATRETQYF
DNA: TGTGCCAGCAGCCAAGAGGAGGGGGCGACGCGGGAGACCCAGTACTTC

J: TRBJ2-5
D: NA
V: TRBV5-8
size: NA
CDR3: CASSATGTGRRDF
DNA: TGTGCCAGCAGCGCGACGGGTACAGGGCGGCGGGACTTC

J: TRBJ2-1
D: TRBD2
V: TRBV24-1
size: NA
CDR3: CATSDFLAGGGNEQFF
DNA: TGTGCCACCAGTGATTTCCTAGCGGGAGGGGGGAATGAGCAGTTCTTC

J: TRBJ2-1
D: TRBD2
V: TRBV2
size: NA
CDR3: CASSVGSSGRSSYNEQFF
DNA: TGTGCCAGCAGTGTGGGGTCTAGCGGGAGGAGTTCCTACAATGAGCAGTTCTTC

J: TRBJ1-1
D: TRBD1
V: TRBV28
size: once
CDR3: CASSLQGADTEAFF
DNA: TGTGCCAGCAGTCTCCAGGGGGCTGACACTGAAGCTTTCTTT

J: TRBJ1-2
D: NA
V: TRBV30
size: few
CDR3: CAWASGDGYGYTF
DNA: TGTGCCTGGGCATCTGGGGACGGCTATGGCTACACCTTC

J: TRBJ2-2
D: TRBD2
V: TRBV2
size: NA
CDR3: CASKSTPGTSFTGELFF
DNA: TGTGCCAGCAAAAGTACCCCCGGGACTAGTTTCACCGGGGAGCTGTTTTTT

J: TRBJ2-2
D: NA
V: TRBV28
size: NA
CDR3: CASRPRGRNTGELFF
DNA: TGTGCCAGCAGGCCGAGGGGGAGGAACACCGGGGAGCTGTTTTTT

J: TRBJ2-5
D: TRBD2
V: TRBV11-3
size: NA
CDR3: CASSFVAGAQETQYF
DNA: TGTGCCAGCAGCTTCGTCGCGGGAGCCCAAGAGACCCAGTACTTC

J: TRBJ2-7
D: TRBD2
V: TRBV19
size: NA
CDR3: CASSIGLAGSEQYF
DNA: TGTGCCAGTAGTATCGGGCTAGCGGGATCCGAGCAGTACTTC

J: TRBJ2-1
D: TRBD2
V: TRBV6-1
size: NA
CDR3: CASSERWATSGIYEQFF
DNA: TGTGCCAGCAGTGAAAGATGGGCGACTAGCGGGATTTATGAGCAGTTCTTC

J: TRBJ2-7
D: NA
V: TRBV7-2
size: NA
CDR3: CASSLTTGFLREQYF
DNA: TGTGCCAGCAGCCTAACCACAGGGTTTCTACGCGAGCAGTACTTC

J: TRBJ1-4
D: NA
V: TRBV15
size: NA
CDR3: CATSRGLGEKLFF
DNA: TGTGCCACCAGCAGAGGGCTTGGGGAAAAACTGTTTTTT

J: TRBJ1-2
D: NA
V: TRBV4-1
size: NA
CDR3: CASRLEVGGNYGYTF
DNA: TGCGCCAGCAGACTCGAGGTCGGGGGAAACTATGGCTACACCTTC

J: TRBJ2-1
D: NA
V: TRBV7-8
size: NA
CDR3: CASSFAGRYNEQFF
DNA: TGTGCCAGCAGCTTTGCGGGTCGGTACAATGAGCAGTTCTTC

J: TRBJ2-2
D: TRBD2
V: TRBV4-2
size: NA
CDR3: CASSQGTSGRALRELFF
DNA: TGTGCCAGCAGCCAAGGGACTAGCGGGAGGGCCCTAAGGGAGCTGTTTTTT

J: TRBJ1-2
D: TRBD1
V: TRBV29-1
size: NA
CDR3: CSVAGQGLIYGYTF
DNA: TGCAGCGTCGCCGGACAGGGCTTAATCTATGGCTACACCTTC

J: TRBJ2-4
D: TRBD1
V: TRBV28
size: NA
CDR3: CASSSTGGAKNIQYF
DNA: TGTGCCAGCAGTTCAACAGGGGGGGCCAAAAACATTCAGTACTTC

J: TRBJ2-3
D: TRBD2
V: TRBV6-6
size: NA
CDR3: CASSLSGRRGDTQYF
DNA: TGTGCCAGCAGTCTTAGCGGGAGGAGGGGAGATACGCAGTATTTT

J: TRBJ2-5
D: TRBD2
V: TRBV5-1
size: NA
CDR3: CASRRTSALKETQYF
DNA: TGCGCCAGCAGGAGGACTAGCGCTTTAAAAGAGACCCAGTACTTC

J: TRBJ2-5
D: NA
V: TRBV7-3
size: NA
CDR3: CASSLGRRSLRGETQYF
DNA: TGTGCCAGCAGCTTAGGTAGACGGAGCCTGAGGGGGGAGACCCAGTACTTC

J: TRBJ2-1
D: NA
V: TRBV9
size: NA
CDR3: CASSPSGGMGSYNEQFF
DNA: TGTGCCAGCAGCCCATCCGGTGGGATGGGCTCCTACAATGAGCAGTTCTTC

J: TRBJ2-7
D: TRBD1
V: TRBV18
size: NA
CDR3: CASSWTGDDFEQYF
DNA: TGTGCCAGCTCGTGGACAGGCGACGACTTCGAGCAGTACTTC

J: TRBJ2-5
D: NA
V: TRBV20-1
size: NA
CDR3: CSADQETQYF
DNA: TGCAGTGCTGACCAGGAGACCCAGTACTTC

J: TRBJ1-1
D: TRBD1
V: TRBV10-2
size: NA
CDR3: CASSAGQGGTEAFF
DNA: TGCGCCAGCAGCGCGGGACAGGGAGGAACTGAAGCTTTCTTT

J: TRBJ2-2
D: NA
V: TRBV14
size: NA
CDR3: CASRQDGTGELFF
DNA: TGTGCCAGCAGACAAGACGGTACCGGGGAGCTGTTTTTT